This is a list of T cell receptor beta chains from one sample in a study of response to subunit inactivated influenza vaccine. Each CDR3 protein gets one entry after TCRdb re-called the RT-PCR reads with MiXCR. The sample lists approximately 490,000 distinct CDR3 sequences, approximately 7.2% occurring once. The source was PBMCs from blood, collected around 25 months after vaccination. Receptor source: a man aged 50-75 years who received an inactivated influenza vaccine. Both conserved end residues are part of each CDR3. D genes are given only for firm matches. Size values are once, few and many counts, or a class for expanded clones, and some rows have none.

TRBJ2-1 TRBD2 TRBV20-1 many TGCAGTGCTGGCTCCGATCTAGCGGGGGGAGGCTATGAGCAGTTCTTC CSAGSDLAGGGYEQFF
TRBJ2-5 TRBD1 TRBV27 many TGTGCCAGCAGTAGGGGACAGGGGTGGGAGACCCAGTACTTC CASSRGQGWETQYF
TRBJ2-2 TRBD2 TRBV7-7 few TGTGCCAGCAGCCCTTTGACTAGCGGAAACACCGGGGAGCTGTTTTTT CASSPLTSGNTGELFF
TRBJ2-7 TRBD1 TRBV12-3/TRBV12-4 - TGTGCCAGCAGTCCTTGGACAGGGGGAACCTACGAGCAGTACTTC CASSPWTGGTYEQYF
TRBJ2-4 - TRBV5-6 - TGTGCCAGCAGCTTGGGGGGTTTTAGAGCCAAAAACATTCAGTACTTC CASSLGGFRAKNIQYF
TRBJ2-2 TRBD2 TRBV20-1 many TGCAGTGCCCTTTCGCGGGAGGCGAACACCGGGGAGCTGTTTTTT CSALSREANTGELFF
TRBJ1-5 - TRBV20-1 - TGCAGTGCTAGGTTGACAGGCGGCAATCAGCCCCAGCATTTT CSARLTGGNQPQHF
TRBJ2-1 - TRBV30 few TGTGCCTGGAGTTGGGTACGGGGACATGAGCAGTTCTTC CAWSWVRGHEQFF
TRBJ2-6 - TRBV19 few TGTGCCAGTTCGGGCAGGTCATTCTCTGGGGCCAACGTCCTGACTTTC CASSGRSFSGANVLTF
TRBJ2-3 TRBD1 TRBV10-3 few TGTGCCATCAGGGGGGACAGGGGTGCTAGCACAGATACGCAGTATTTT CAIRGDRGASTDTQYF
TRBJ1-2 - TRBV10-3 - TGTGCCATCAGTGAGCGACGGACGGGTGACTATGGCTACACCTTC CAISERRTGDYGYTF
TRBJ2-7 TRBD1 TRBV15 - TGTGCCACCAGCAGCGACAGGGTCTCCTACGAGCAGTACTTC CATSSDRVSYEQYF
TRBJ1-1 TRBD1 TRBV5-1 many TGCGCCAGCAGCTTAAATACCGGGACAGGGAACACTGAAGCTTTCTTT CASSLNTGTGNTEAFF
TRBJ1-1 - TRBV11-2 many TGTGCCAGCAGCTTAGAAGGTATTGAAGCTTTCTTT CASSLEGIEAFF
TRBJ2-5 - TRBV4-3 few TGCGCCAGCACCCCCGAACGATTTGGGGGGGAGACCCAGTACTTC CASTPERFGGETQYF
TRBJ2-4 - TRBV12-3/TRBV12-4 many TGTGCCAGCAGCCCGGGATTGGTTGGAGTTGGAACCAAAAACATTCAGTACTTC CASSPGLVGVGTKNIQYF
TRBJ1-3 - TRBV28 many TGTGCCAGCAGTGTAGGACTGAGTCTGCTATATTTT CASSVGLSLLYF
TRBJ1-1 - TRBV5-1 - TGCGCCAGCAGCTTGGATGTTGAGGGAGCTGAAGCTTTCTTT CASSLDVEGAEAFF